A selection of T cell receptor beta chains follows, all from one sample in a study of cytomegalovirus exposure and HLA in healthy donors. The protocol was immunoSEQ multiplex PCR, while the TCRdb copy is restricted to in-frame clones and leaves out a portion. The table has more than 110,000 clones, about four fifths seen once. The sample comprised PBMCs. These receptors all stem from a male donor in good health and CMV-seronegative. Both conserved end residues are part of each CDR3. The D gene is left open where the match is weak. Some rows mark clone size as missing; the rest say once, few, many or name a class of expanded clone.

cdr3_nt | cdr3_aa | d_call | v_call | clone_size | j_call
TGTGCCAGCAATTGGGAGGGCAATCAGCCCCAGCATTTT | CASNWEGNQPQHF | . | TRBV6-1 | . | TRBJ1-5
TGTGCCAGCGGAGGCGGGTACGAGCAGTACTTC | CASGGGYEQYF | . | TRBV19 | . | TRBJ2-7
TGTGCCAGCAGCTTAGGTGGGACTAGCGGGACCTACGAGCAGTACTTC | CASSLGGTSGTYEQYF | TRBD2 | TRBV7-6 | few | TRBJ2-7
TGTGCCAGCAGCTTAGATAGCGGGGGCCAAGAGACCCAGTACTTC | CASSLDSGGQETQYF | TRBD2 | TRBV7-8 | . | TRBJ2-5
TGTGCCAGCAGCCCCGAGAGTATGCTTTCACCCCTCCACTTT | CASSPESMLSPLHF | . | TRBV7-9 | . | TRBJ1-6
TGTGCCAGCAGCTCAGGGGCCACAGGGGTCGACGAAAAACTGTTTTTT | CASSSGATGVDEKLFF | TRBD1 | TRBV4-2 | few | TRBJ1-4
TGTGCCAGCAGTTATAGCCCAGCCTCCTACGAGCAGTACTTC | CASSYSPASYEQYF | . | TRBV6-5 | . | TRBJ2-7
TGTGCCAGCAGTGAAGCAACAGGGGGCGGTGGCAACACCTTC | CASSEATGGGGNTF | TRBD1 | TRBV6-1 | once | TRBJ1-2
TGCGCCAGCAGCCCTGGGACAGGTAACACTGAAGCTTTCTTT | CASSPGTGNTEAFF | TRBD1 | TRBV5-1 | . | TRBJ1-1
TGTGCCAGCTCACCTTCGGGGGGGGGCAGGTGGGATCAGCCCCAGCATTTT | CASSPSGGGRWDQPQHF | . | TRBV18 | . | TRBJ1-5
TGTGCCAGCACCAGAGGACAGAGCACAGATACGCAGTATTTT | CASTRGQSTDTQYF | . | TRBV5-4 | . | TRBJ2-3
TGCGCCAGCAGCTTGGTGCCTGGTCGGACTGAAGCTTTCTTT | CASSLVPGRTEAFF | . | TRBV5-1 | . | TRBJ1-1
TGTGCCAGCAGCGTAGGAACTGGTGACTACAGCGAGCAGTACTTC | CASSVGTGDYSEQYF | . | TRBV9 | once | TRBJ2-7
TGTGCCAGTAGTATAGTAGGGGGTGGCTACACCTTC | CASSIVGGGYTF | . | TRBV19 | . | TRBJ1-2
TGTGCCAGCAGCTCCGCGGCGGGCTCCTACGAGCAGTACTTC | CASSSAAGSYEQYF | . | TRBV7-2 | once | TRBJ2-7
TGTGCCAGCAGCTTAGCGTGGAAGGGACAGCCCCGTTACGAGCAGTACTTC | CASSLAWKGQPRYEQYF | TRBD1 | TRBV7-8 | . | TRBJ2-7
TGTGCCAGCAGCCCTAGGGCAGGGTTCAATGAGCAGTTCTTC | CASSPRAGFNEQFF | . | TRBV7-2 | . | TRBJ2-1
TGTGCCAGCGAGGCGGGGGCGGCAGGGTACGAGCAGTACTTC | CASEAGAAGYEQYF | . | TRBV2 | . | TRBJ2-7
TGTGCCAGTACCATATCCTGGGGACAGGGCTCTGGGAACACTGAAGCTTTCTTT | CASTISWGQGSGNTEAFF | TRBD1 | TRBV19 | . | TRBJ1-1
TGCGCCAGCAGCGCCGGAGGGGCCGGTGGGTACGAGCAGTACTTC | CASSAGGAGGYEQYF | . | TRBV5-1 | . | TRBJ2-7
TGTGCCAGCAGTGAACTAGCGGGGGGGCAAGAGACCCAGTACTTC | CASSELAGGQETQYF | TRBD2 | TRBV6-1 | . | TRBJ2-5
TGTGCCAGCAGCGTGGGGTCAGGGATCTACAATGAGCAGTTCTTC | CASSVGSGIYNEQFF | . | TRBV9 | . | TRBJ2-1
TGTGCCAGCAGCAGTTGGACAGGGGAGAACACTGAAGCTTTCTTT | CASSSWTGENTEAFF | TRBD1 | TRBV6-6 | . | TRBJ1-1
TGTGCCTGGAGACCGCAGGGAGGATACGAGACCCAGTACTTC | CAWRPQGGYETQYF | . | TRBV30 | . | TRBJ2-5
TGTGCCAGCTCACCGACAGGGACAGGCAAAGAGACCCAGTACTTC | CASSPTGTGKETQYF | TRBD1 | TRBV18 | . | TRBJ2-5
TGTGCCAGCAGGGACAGTCTCTATGGCTACACCTTC | CASRDSLYGYTF | . | TRBV25-1 | . | TRBJ1-2
TGTGCCAGCAGCCAAGTCTCGAGGGACACTGAAGCTTTCTTT | CASSQVSRDTEAFF | . | TRBV4-2 | . | TRBJ1-1